This TCR beta chain was captured in a study of CD8+ T cells in alopecia areata. The overall study: Treatment of the treated patients consisted of oral tofacitinib, 5 to 10 mg twice daily. The share of scalp area affected provided the severity score for treated patients. Notes on the study in general: Tofacitinib significantly reduced both scalp clonality and expanded CD8+ clones among the top 100.

In each case, RNA was isolated and then reverse transcribed into cDNA as the sequencing template. Generated by immunoSEQ multiplex PCR, the TCRdb table keeps only in-frame clones and is missing some. In the table there are more than 150,000 clones, more than 55% of which are singletons. Note on this clone: Its matching antigen is unknown.

Treatment in this sample: oral pan-JAK inhibitor, 5-10 mg twice daily. V lost 6 bases and J lost 7, with 18 bases in between. Germline lookup yields CDR1 MNHEY and CDR2 SVGAGI. This CDR3 has 14 residues. This sequence was found in a human donor with alopecia areata. The sequences come from CD4+ T cells sorted from blood, collected at week 4, from a patient treated with tofacitinib. The chain joins TRBV6-5 to TRBJ1-1, with D possibly matching TRBD1 (5 bases). The CDR3: CASSRDPYQGEAFF. CDR3 nucleotide sequence: TGTGCCAGCAGCCGAGACCCCTATCAGGGTGAAGCTTTCTTT.